This T cell receptor (beta chain) was identified during a study of cytomegalovirus exposure and HLA in healthy donors. With V trimmed by 9 bases and J by 8 bases, 10 bases remained unmatched. Germline V gives CDR1 MNHEY, CDR2 SVGAGI. This CDR3 region has 14 residues. As concerns this clone: The antigen remains undetermined.

Whole-study findings and limits: The Asian-associated ancestry cluster reportedly had fewer N-insertions than the roughly 670-donor mean in a later analysis. Analyses of presence and absence presupposed an approximately uniform sequencing depth across donors.

A multiplex PCR was run with 60 Vbeta primers and 13 Jbeta primers. Assay: immunoSEQ multiplex PCR; the TCRdb copy retains only in-frame clones and omits some. The data show 180,000 or so clones, with over 75% seen just once and about 1.9% held by the top ten. The TCR was taken from a woman under 40 in good health and CMV-seronegative. V usage is TRBV6-5 and J usage is TRBJ2-1, with 10 nucleotides matching TRBD2. Source material: PBMCs. CDR3 sequence: CASRRAGGLHEQFF. CDR3 nucleotide sequence: TGTGCCAGTAGAAGAGCGGGGGGGCTCCATGAGCAGTTCTTC.